Below, 14 T cell receptor beta chains from the same sample are listed, as sequenced in a study of T cells in localized non-small cell lung cancer. Libraries were prepared by immunoSEQ multiplex PCR; TCRdb keeps only in-frame clonotypes and omits some of them. The data contain 55,000 to 80,000 clones, approximately 85% of them singletons. The source was peripheral blood, collected before any cancer treatment. The source of these receptors is a female donor of 60 years or more with stage I lung adenocarcinoma.

The J gene is TRBJ2-5, the V gene TRBV7-2; D may be TRBD1 (6 bases). Germline CDR1 reads SGHTA; CDR2 reads FQGNSA. V was trimmed by 5 bases and J by 5 bases, leaving 18 bases between them. The length of the CDR3 is 15 residues. The CDR3 nucleotides read TGTGCCAGCAGCCACAGACGTGGGGGCGTCGAGACCCAGTACTTC. Protein product: CASSHRRGGVETQYF.

The genes are TRBV7-9 and TRBJ2-3; D may be TRBD2 (7 bases). CDR1 is SEHNR, CDR2 FQNEAQ, per germline (reference sequence). The length of the CDR3 is 16 residues. Trimming stripped 5 bases from V and 3 bases from J, with 18 bases between. CDR3 region: CASSPPGGAKTDTQYF. The DNA for the CDR3 is TGTGCCAGCAGCCCTCCGGGGGGCGCAAAGACAGATACGCAGTATTTT.

CDR3 sequence reads: CASSERTAPKNIQYF. The DNA for the CDR3 is TGTGCCAGCAGTGAGAGGACAGCACCCAAAAACATTCAGTACTTC. The V and J genes are TRBV2 and TRBJ2-4, with a possible D match to TRBD1 (6 bases). Germline loops: CDR1 SNHLY, CDR2 FYNNEI. This CDR3 contains 15 residues. V lost 3 bases and J 2 bases, leaving 11 bases between the germline ends. Looking up the rest from reference TRBV2 and TRBJ2-4 gives the full variable domain: EPEVTQTPSHQVTQMGQEVILRCVPISNHLYFYWYRQILGQKVEFLVSFYNNEISEKSEIFDDQFSVERPDGSNFTLKIRSTKLEDSAMYFCASSERTAPKNIQYFGAGTRLSVL.

The V call is TRBV19, the J call TRBJ2-7; D possibly corresponds to TRBD1 (6 bases). This CDR3 comprises 14 residues. The V end lost 4 bases, the J end lost 2 bases, and 12 bases lay between the germline ends. Germline CDR1 reads LNHDA; CDR2 reads SQIVND (reference sequence). Here the CDR3 DNA reads TGTGCCAGTAGTACGGGACACGGTACCTACGAGCAGTACTTC. Its translation: CASSTGHGTYEQYF.

The chain links TRBV5-6 to TRBJ1-2; TRBD1 might be the D (5 bases). Trimming cost V 0 bases and J 7 bases, with 10 bases left between them. The CDR3 spans 13 residues. Germline V gene sequence: CDR1 SGHDT, CDR2 YYEEEE. CDR3 amino acids: CASSLVQGSGYTF. DNA for the CDR3: TGTGCCAGCAGCTTGGTGCAGGGTTCTGGCTACACCTTC.

This clone was seen more than once but under ten times. The CDR3 region has the DNA TGTGCCAGCAGTTTGTCAGGGTATGGCTATGGCTACACCTTC. This gives the protein CASSLSGYGYGYTF. The chain employs TRBV27 and TRBJ1-2, with a possible D match to TRBD1 (5 bases). Trimming took 3 bases from V and 4 from J, leaving 12 bases between them. The CDR3 extends over 14 amino acids. Per the germline V gene, CDR1 is MNHEY and CDR2 is SMNVEV (reference sequence).

DNA for the CDR3: TGTGCCAGCAGAACAGGGACCCAAGTCTATGGCTACACCTTC. The encoded protein is CASRTGTQVYGYTF. The V and J genes are TRBV28 and TRBJ1-2, with a weak D call TRBD1 (6 bases). CDR1 is MDHEN and CDR2 is SYDVKM in the germline V gene. The CDR3 spans 14 residues. The germline V and J ends were trimmed by 6 bases and 4 bases, with 15 bases remaining between them.

The chain has TRBV4-2 and TRBJ1-2, with D hard to call. V was trimmed by 0 bases and J by 4 bases, leaving 9 bases between them. There are 14 residues in the CDR3. Germline V gives CDR1 LGHNA, CDR2 YNFKEQ. The CDR3 loop reads CASSQDWGSYGYTF. The CDR3 DNA follows: TGTGCCAGCAGCCAAGATTGGGGTAGCTATGGCTACACCTTC.

The rearrangement links TRBV5-4 to TRBJ2-2, with D hard to call. Per germline, CDR1 SGHNT and CDR2 YYREEE (reference sequence). The CDR3 sequence is 14 residues long. The germline V and J ends were trimmed by 0 bases and 2 bases, with 5 bases remaining between them. CDR3 bases: TGTGCCAGCAGCTTGGTACTTAACACCGGGGAGCTGTTTTTT. Its translation: CASSLVLNTGELFF.

Only one count was recorded for this clone. V and J are TRBV5-1 and TRBJ2-7; D perhaps matches TRBD1 (5 bases). Per the germline V gene, CDR1 is SGHRS and CDR2 is YFSETQ. The CDR3 has 13 amino acids. Trimming shortened V by 3 bases and J by 1 base, and 8 bases separated the two germline ends. CDR3 sequence: CASSSQGSYEQYF. CDR3 DNA sequence: TGCGCCAGCAGCTCTCAGGGTTCCTACGAGCAGTACTTC.

This clone is termed medium-sized. This chain connects TRBV6-6 to TRBJ1-1, with D perhaps TRBD1 (5 bases). CDR1 MNHNY and CDR2 SVGAGI come from the germline V gene (reference sequence). The CDR3 is 13 amino acids. Trimming removed 6 bases at V and 6 bases at J, with 14 bases between. In DNA form, the CDR3 reads TGTGCCAGCAGCTCCGGGGGTTCGGCTGAAGCTTTCTTT. This translates into CASSSGGSAEAFF.

DNA of the CDR3: TGTGCCAGAAGCTCGGGGGGCACAGATACGCAGTATTTT. This encodes CARSSGGTDTQYF. This sequence joins TRBV5-3 and TRBJ2-3, with a possible D match to TRBD2 (6 bases). TRBV5-3 is classed as an ORF, of uncertain function. CDR3 length: 13 amino acids. Trimming shortened V by 3 bases and J by 1 base, and 6 bases separated the two germline ends.

This sequence joins TRBV28 and TRBJ1-2, with D unresolved. With 2 bases removed from V and 7 bases from J, the gap between germline ends came to 17 bases. The CDR3 contains 15 residues. Germline V gene sequence: CDR1 MDHEN, CDR2 SYDVKM. This chain's CDR3 is CASSLRGLRSVGYTF. The CDR3 region has the DNA TGTGCCAGCAGTTTACGGGGTTTGAGGTCGGTTGGCTACACCTTC.

The V call is TRBV7-8, the J call TRBJ2-3; D remains ambiguous. CDR1 is SGHVS and CDR2 is FQNEAQ in the germline V gene. The CDR3 contains 12 residues. The V end lost 1 base, the J end lost 5 bases, and 4 bases lay between the germline ends. The CDR3 here is CASSLGEDTQYF. Written as DNA, the CDR3 is TGTGCCAGCAGCTTAGGGGAAGATACGCAGTATTTT.